The clone carrying this T cell receptor (beta chain) was observed a few times. Its antigen is not identified. This CDR3 has 15 amino acids. Germline lookup yields CDR1 SEHNR and CDR2 FQNEAQ (reference sequence). V was trimmed by 5 bases and J by 8 bases, leaving 19 bases between them. This entry is derived from a study of T cells after yellow fever vaccination. Whole-study results and caveats: Abundant clonotypes from the bulk population could get into FACS-sorted repertoires as contaminants.

TCRdb passed the 5' RACE reads through MiXCR, listing each CDR3 protein once. Among about 500,000 distinct CDR3 sequences listed, about a sixth were seen once. This rearrangement joins TRBV7-9 to TRBJ2-1, with D possibly matching TRBD2 (5 bases). This TCR came from a man younger than 35 who received the YFV17D yellow fever vaccine. Sequences were derived from PBMCs, sampled about 5 days after the first yellow fever vaccination. The CDR3 sequence is CASSDWRRLLDEQFF. For the CDR3, the DNA is TGTGCCAGCAGCGACTGGAGGCGCCTATTGGATGAGCAGTTCTTC.